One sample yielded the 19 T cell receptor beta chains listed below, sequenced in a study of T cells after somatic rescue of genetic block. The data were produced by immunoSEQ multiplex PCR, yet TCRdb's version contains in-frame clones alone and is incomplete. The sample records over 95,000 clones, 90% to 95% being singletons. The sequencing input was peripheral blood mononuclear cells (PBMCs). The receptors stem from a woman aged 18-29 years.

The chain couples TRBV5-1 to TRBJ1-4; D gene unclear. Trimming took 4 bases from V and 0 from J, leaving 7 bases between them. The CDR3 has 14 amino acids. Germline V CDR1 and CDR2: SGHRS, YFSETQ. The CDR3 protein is CASSPTTTNEKLFF. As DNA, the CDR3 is TGCGCCAGCAGCCCCACCACAACTAATGAAAAACTGTTTTTT.

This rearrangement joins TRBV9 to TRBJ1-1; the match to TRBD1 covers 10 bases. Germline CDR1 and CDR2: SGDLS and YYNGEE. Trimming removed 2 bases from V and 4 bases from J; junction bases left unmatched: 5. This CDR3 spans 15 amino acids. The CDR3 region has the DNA TGTGCCAGCAGCGTGGTGGACAGGGGGGGCACTGAAGCTTTCTTT. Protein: CASSVVDRGGTEAFF.

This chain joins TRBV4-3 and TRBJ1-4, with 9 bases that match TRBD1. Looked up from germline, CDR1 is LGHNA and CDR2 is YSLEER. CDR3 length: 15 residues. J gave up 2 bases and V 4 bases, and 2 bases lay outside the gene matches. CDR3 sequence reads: CASSPGTGTNEKLFF. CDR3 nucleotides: TGCGCCAGCAGCCCAGGGACAGGGACTAATGAAAAACTGTTTTTT.

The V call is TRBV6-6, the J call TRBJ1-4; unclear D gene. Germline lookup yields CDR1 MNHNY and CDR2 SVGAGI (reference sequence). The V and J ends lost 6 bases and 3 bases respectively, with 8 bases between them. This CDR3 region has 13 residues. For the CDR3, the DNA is TGTGCCAGCAGCCCCGGAGCTAATGAAAAACTGTTTTTT. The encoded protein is CASSPGANEKLFF.

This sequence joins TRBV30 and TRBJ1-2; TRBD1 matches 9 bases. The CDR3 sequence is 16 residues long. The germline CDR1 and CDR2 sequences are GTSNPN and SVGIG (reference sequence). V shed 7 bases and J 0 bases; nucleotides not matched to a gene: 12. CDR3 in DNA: TGTGCCTCCAAGCGTGGGACAGGGTTAGCTAACTATGGCTACACCTTC. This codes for CASKRGTGLANYGYTF.

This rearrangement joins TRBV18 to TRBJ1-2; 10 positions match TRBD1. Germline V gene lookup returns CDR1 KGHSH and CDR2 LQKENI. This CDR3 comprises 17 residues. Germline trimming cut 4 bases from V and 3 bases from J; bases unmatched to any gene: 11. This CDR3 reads CASSRATGGAGDYGYTF. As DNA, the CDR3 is TGTGCCAGCTCACGCGCGACAGGGGGCGCGGGGGACTATGGCTACACCTTC.

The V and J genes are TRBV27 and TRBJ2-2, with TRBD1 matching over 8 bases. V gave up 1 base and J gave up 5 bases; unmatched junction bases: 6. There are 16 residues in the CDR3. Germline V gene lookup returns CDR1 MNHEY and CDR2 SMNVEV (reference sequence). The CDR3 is CASSLFLGQGTGELFF. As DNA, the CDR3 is TGTGCCAGCAGTTTATTCTTAGGACAGGGAACCGGGGAGCTGTTTTTT.

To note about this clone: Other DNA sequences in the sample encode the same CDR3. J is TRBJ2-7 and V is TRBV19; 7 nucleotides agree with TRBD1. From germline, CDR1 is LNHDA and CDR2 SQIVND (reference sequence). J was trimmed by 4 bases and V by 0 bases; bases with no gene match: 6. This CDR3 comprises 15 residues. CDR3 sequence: CASSIDLGTVYEQYF. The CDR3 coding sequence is TGTGCCAGTAGTATAGATCTTGGGACAGTTTACGAGCAGTACTTC.

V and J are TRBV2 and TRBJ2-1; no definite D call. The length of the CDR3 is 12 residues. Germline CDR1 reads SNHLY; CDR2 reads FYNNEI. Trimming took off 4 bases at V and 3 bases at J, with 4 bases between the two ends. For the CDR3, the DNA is TGTGCCAGCAGTGTTGGCTACAATGAGCAGTTCTTC. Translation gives CASSVGYNEQFF. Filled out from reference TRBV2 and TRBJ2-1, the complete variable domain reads EPEVTQTPSHQVTQMGQEVILRCVPISNHLYFYWYRQILGQKVEFLVSFYNNEISEKSEIFDDQFSVERPDGSNFTLKIRSTKLEDSAMYFCASSVGYNEQFFGPGTRLTVL.

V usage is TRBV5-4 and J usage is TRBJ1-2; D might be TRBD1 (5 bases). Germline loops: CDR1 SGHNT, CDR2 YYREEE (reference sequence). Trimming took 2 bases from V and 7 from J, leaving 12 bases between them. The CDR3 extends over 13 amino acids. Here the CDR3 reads CASSFNGAVGYTF. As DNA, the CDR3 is TGTGCCAGCAGCTTCAACGGGGCGGTTGGCTACACCTTC.

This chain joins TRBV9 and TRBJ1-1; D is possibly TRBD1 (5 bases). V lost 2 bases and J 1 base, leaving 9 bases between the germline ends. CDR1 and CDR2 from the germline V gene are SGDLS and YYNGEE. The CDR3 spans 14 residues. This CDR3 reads CASSVGPENTEAFF. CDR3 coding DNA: TGTGCCAGCAGCGTGGGGCCCGAGAACACTGAAGCTTTCTTT.

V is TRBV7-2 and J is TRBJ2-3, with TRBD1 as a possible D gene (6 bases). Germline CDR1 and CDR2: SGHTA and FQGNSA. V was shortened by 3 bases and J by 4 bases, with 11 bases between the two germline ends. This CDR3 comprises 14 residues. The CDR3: CASSFPEGADTQYF. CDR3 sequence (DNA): TGTGCCAGCAGCTTTCCAGAGGGGGCAGATACGCAGTATTTT.

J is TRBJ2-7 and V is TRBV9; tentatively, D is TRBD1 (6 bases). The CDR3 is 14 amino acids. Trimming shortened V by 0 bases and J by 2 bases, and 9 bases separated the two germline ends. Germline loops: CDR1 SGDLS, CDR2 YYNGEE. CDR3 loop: CASSVAGQPYEQYF. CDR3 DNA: TGTGCCAGCAGCGTAGCTGGACAGCCCTACGAGCAGTACTTC.

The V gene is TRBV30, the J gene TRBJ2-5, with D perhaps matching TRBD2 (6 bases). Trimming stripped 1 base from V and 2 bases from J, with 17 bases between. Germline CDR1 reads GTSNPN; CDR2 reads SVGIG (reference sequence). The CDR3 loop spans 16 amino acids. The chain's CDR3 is CAWSGAWGGDQETQYF. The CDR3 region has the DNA TGTGCCTGGAGTGGAGCGTGGGGCGGGGATCAAGAGACCCAGTACTTC. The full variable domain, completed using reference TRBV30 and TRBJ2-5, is SQTIHQWPATLVQPVGSPLSLECTVEGTSNPNLYWYRQAAGRGLQLLFYSVGIGQISSEVPQNLSASRPQDRQFILSSKKLLLSDSGFYLCAWSGAWGGDQETQYFGPGTRLLVL.

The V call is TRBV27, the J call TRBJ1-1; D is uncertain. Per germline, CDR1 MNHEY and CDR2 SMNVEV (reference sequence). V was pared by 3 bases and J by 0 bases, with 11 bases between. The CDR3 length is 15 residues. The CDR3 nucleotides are TGTGCCAGCAGTTTTAAATTCAGTGTGAACACTGAAGCTTTCTTT. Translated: CASSFKFSVNTEAFF.

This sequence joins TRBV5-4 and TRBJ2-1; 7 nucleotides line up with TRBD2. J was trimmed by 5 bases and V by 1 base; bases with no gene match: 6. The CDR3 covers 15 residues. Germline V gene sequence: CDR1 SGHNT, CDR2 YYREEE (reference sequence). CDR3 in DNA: TGTGCCAGCAGCTTGAGAGGACTAGGTGACAATGAGCAGTTCTTC. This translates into CASSLRGLGDNEQFF.

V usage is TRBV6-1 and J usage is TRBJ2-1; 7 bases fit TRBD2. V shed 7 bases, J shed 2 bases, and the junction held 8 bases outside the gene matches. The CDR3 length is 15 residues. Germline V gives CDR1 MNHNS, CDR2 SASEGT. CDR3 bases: TGTGCCAGCACCGTTCTTGCGGGGGCCTACAATGAGCAGTTCTTC. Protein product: CASTVLAGAYNEQFF.

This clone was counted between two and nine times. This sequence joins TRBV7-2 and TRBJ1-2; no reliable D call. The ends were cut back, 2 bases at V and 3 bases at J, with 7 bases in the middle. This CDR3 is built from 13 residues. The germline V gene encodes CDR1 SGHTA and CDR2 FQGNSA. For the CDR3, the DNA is TGTGCCAGCAGCTTAAGCGGCTACTATGGCTACACCTTC. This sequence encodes CASSLSGYYGYTF.

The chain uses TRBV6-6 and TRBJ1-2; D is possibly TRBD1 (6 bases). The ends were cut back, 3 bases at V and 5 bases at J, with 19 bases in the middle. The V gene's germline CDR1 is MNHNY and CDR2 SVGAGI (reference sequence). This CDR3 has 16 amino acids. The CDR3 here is CASSYPASTGLYGYTF. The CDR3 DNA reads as TGTGCCAGCAGTTATCCGGCCTCGACAGGACTATATGGCTACACCTTC.